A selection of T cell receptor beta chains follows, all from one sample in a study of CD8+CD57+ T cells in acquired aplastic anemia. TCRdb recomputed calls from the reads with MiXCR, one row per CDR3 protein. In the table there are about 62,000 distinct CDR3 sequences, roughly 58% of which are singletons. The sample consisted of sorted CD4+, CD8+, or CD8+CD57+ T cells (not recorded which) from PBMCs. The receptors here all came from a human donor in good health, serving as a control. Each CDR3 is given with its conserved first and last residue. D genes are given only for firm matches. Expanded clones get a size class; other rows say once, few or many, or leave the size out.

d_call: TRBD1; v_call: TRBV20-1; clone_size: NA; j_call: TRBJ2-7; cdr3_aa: CSQRGLGEQYF; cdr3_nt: TGCAGTCAGAGGGGGCTAGGGGAGCAGTACTTC
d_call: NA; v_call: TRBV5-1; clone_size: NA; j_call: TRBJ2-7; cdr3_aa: CASSLDGRSYEQYF; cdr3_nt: TGCGCCAGCAGCTTGGACGGTAGGAGCTACGAGCAGTACTTC
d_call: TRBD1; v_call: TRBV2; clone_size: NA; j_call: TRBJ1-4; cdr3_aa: CASSFPPGQTNEKLFF; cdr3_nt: TGTGCCAGCAGTTTCCCTCCGGGACAGACGAATGAAAAACTGTTTTTT
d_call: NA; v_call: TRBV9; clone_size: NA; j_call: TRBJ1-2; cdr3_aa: CASSVVAGKDGYTF; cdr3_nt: TGTGCCAGCAGCGTAGTGGCAGGGAAGGATGGCTACACCTTC
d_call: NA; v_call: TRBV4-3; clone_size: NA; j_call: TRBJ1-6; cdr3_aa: CASSQDRTSSPLHF; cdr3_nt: TGCGCCAGCAGCCAAGATCGGACCAGTTCACCCCTCCACTTT
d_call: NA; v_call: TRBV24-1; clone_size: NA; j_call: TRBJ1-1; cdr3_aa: CATSDGVGDTEAFF; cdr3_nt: TGTGCCACCAGTGATGGGGTGGGGGACACTGAAGCTTTCTTT
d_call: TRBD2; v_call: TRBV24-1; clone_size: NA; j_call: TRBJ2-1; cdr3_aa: CATSGPTSGGSNEQFF; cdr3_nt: TGTGCCACCAGTGGCCCGACTAGCGGGGGGTCCAATGAGCAGTTCTTC
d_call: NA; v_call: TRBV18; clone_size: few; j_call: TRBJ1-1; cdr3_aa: CASSPPLRTTEAFF; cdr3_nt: TGTGCCAGCTCACCACCGTTAAGGACCACTGAAGCTTTCTTT
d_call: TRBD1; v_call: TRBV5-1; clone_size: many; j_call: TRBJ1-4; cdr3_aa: CASQGADEKLFF; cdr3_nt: TGCGCCAGTCAGGGGGCCGACGAAAAACTGTTTTTT
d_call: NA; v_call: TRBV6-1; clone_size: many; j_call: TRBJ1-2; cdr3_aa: CASSRTFNYGYTF; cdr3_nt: TGTGCCAGCAGTCGGACCTTTAACTATGGCTACACCTTC
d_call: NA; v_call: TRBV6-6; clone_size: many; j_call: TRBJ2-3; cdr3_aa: CASSYSAAPDTQYF; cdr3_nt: TGTGCCAGCAGTTACTCAGCTGCACCGGATACGCAGTATTTT
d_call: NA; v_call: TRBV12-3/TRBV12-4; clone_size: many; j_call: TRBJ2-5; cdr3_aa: CASRWAPQETQYF; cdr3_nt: TGTGCCAGCCGGTGGGCCCCCCAAGAGACCCAGTACTTC
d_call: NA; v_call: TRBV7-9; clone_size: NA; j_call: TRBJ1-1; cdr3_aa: CASSYGQNTEAFF; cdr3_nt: TGTGCCAGCAGCTACGGCCAGAACACTGAAGCTTTCTTT
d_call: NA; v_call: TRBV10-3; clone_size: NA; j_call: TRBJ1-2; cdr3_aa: CAISGSRVEF; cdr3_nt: TGTGCCATCAGTGGCTCCAGGGTTGAATTC
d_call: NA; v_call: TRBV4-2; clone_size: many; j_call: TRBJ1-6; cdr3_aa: CASSQLGVGGASSPLHF; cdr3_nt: TGTGCCAGCAGCCAGCTCGGGGTGGGGGGCGCGAGTTCACCCCTCCACTTT
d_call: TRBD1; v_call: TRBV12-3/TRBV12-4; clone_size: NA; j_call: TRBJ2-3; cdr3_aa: CASLRQGADTQYF; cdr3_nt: TGTGCCAGCCTCCGACAGGGCGCAGATACGCAGTATTTT
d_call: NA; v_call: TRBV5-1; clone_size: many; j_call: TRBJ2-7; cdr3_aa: CASSHTTYRDRAYEQYF; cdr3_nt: TGCGCCAGCAGCCATACCACGTACCGGGACCGAGCCTACGAGCAGTACTTC
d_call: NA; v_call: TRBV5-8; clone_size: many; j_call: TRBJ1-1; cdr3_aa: CASSLNRAGTEAFF; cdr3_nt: TGTGCCAGCAGCCTGAACAGGGCTGGCACTGAAGCTTTCTTT
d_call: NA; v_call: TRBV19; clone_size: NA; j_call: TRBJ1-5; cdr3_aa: CASSSLGEPQHF; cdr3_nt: TGTGCCAGTAGTTCTCTCGGGGAGCCCCAGCATTTT
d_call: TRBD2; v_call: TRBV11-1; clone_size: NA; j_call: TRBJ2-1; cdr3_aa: CASSQPPPGLAGEGQFF; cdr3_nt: TGTGCCAGCAGCCAGCCTCCTCCGGGACTAGCGGGAGAGGGGCAGTTCTTC
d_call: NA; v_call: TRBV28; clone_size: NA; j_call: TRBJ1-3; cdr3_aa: CASRPSRGSTIYF; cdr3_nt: TGTGCCAGCAGGCCCTCTAGAGGAAGCACCATATATTTT
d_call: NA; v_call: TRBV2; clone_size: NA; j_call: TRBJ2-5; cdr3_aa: CASSAGHGQETQYF; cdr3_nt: TGTGCCAGCAGTGCCGGACACGGACAAGAGACCCAGTACTTC
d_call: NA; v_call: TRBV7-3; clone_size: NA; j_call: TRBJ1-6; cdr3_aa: CASSYQNSPLHF; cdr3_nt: TGTGCCAGCAGCTACCAAAATTCACCCCTCCACTTT
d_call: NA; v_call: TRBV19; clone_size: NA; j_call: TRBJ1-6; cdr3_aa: CASSLRGGRSPLHF; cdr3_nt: TGTGCCAGTAGCCTGAGGGGCGGGAGATCACCCCTCCACTTT
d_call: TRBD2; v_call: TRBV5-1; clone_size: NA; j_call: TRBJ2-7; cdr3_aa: CASSFLGTSSLDRDTYRQYF; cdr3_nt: TGCGCCAGCAGCTTTCTCGGGACTAGCAGCCTCGACAGGGACACATACAGGCAGTACTTC
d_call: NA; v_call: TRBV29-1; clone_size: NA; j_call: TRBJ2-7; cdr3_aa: CSFRDGPYEQYF; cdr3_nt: TGCAGCTTCCGGGACGGACCCTACGAGCAGTACTTC
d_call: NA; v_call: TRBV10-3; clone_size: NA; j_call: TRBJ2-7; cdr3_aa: CAISQGGADSYEQYF; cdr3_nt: TGTGCCATCAGTCAAGGGGGGGCGGATAGTTACGAGCAGTACTTC
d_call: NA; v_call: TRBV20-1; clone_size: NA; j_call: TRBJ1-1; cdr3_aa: CSAPQAVNQRAFF; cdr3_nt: TGCAGTGCCCCTCAAGCGGTGAACCAACGAGCTTTCTTT
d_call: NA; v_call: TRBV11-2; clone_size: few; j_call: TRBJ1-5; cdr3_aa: CASSLDGGGNQPQHF; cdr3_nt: TGTGCCAGCAGCTTAGATGGGGGCGGCAATCAGCCCCAGCATTTT
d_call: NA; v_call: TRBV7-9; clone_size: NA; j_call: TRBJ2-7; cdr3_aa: CASSPDPYEQYF; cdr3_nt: TGTGCCAGCAGTCCTGACCCTTACGAGCAGTACTTC
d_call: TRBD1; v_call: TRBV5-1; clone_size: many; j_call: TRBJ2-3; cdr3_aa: CASSLATLTGGTDTQYF; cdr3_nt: TGCGCCAGCAGCTTGGCCACCCTGACAGGGGGAACAGATACGCAGTATTTT
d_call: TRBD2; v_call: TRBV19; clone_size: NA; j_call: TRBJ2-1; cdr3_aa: CASSQSGRFNEQFF; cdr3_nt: TGTGCCAGTAGTCAGAGCGGGAGGTTCAATGAGCAGTTCTTC
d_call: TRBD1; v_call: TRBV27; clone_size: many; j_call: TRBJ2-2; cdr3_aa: CASSLSAGTGVRWYTGELFF; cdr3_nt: TGTGCCAGCAGTTTATCGGCCGGGACAGGGGTACGGTGGTACACCGGGGAGCTGTTTTTT
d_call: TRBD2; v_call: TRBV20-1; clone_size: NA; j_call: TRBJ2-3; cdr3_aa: CSASGIPGLGAGTQYF; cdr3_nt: TGCAGTGCCAGCGGGATTCCGGGACTAGGTGCAGGTACGCAGTATTTT
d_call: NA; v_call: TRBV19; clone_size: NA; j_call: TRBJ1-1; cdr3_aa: CASTAYPEAFF; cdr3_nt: TGTGCCAGTACCGCATATCCGGAAGCTTTCTTT
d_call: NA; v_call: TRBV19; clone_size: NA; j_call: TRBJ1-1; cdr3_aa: CASMRREGRAFF; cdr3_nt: TGTGCCAGTATGAGGCGGGAGGGAAGAGCTTTCTTT
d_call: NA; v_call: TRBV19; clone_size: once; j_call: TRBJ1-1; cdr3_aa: CASRTGRFSTEAFF; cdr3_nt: TGTGCCAGTAGGACGGGTCGTTTTTCCACTGAAGCTTTCTTT
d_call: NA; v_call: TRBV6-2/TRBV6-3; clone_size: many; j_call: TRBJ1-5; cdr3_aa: CASSSTGLSKLSNQPQHF; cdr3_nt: TGTGCCAGCAGTTCGACGGGACTGAGTAAACTAAGCAATCAGCCCCAGCATTTT
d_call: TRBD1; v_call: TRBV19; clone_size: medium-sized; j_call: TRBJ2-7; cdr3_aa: CASSTGGYEQYF; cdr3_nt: TGTGCCAGTAGTACAGGGGGCTACGAGCAGTACTTC
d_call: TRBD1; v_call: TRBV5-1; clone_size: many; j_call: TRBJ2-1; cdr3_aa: CASSYTSGQGYNEQFF; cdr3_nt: TGCGCCAGCAGCTACACCTCGGGACAGGGATACAATGAGCAGTTCTTC
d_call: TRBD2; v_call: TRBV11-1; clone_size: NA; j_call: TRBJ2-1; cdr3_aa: CASSLGSGIRNEQFF; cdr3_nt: TGTGCCAGCAGCTTAGGTAGCGGGATACGCAATGAGCAGTTCTTC
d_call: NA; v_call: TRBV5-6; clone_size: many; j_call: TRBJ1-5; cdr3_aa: CASSLWGNNQPQHF; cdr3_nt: TGTGCCAGCAGCTTGTGGGGAAACAATCAGCCCCAGCATTTT
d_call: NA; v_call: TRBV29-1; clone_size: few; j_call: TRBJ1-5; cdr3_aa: CSVVQSGNQPQHF; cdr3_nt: TGCAGCGTTGTTCAGTCGGGCAATCAGCCCCAGCATTTT
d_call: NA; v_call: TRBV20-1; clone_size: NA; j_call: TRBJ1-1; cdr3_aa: CSARVGNTEAFF; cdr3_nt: TGCAGTGCTAGAGTTGGGAACACTGAAGCTTTCTTT
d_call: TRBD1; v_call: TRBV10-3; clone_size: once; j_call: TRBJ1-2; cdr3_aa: CAISGTGGVGGYTF; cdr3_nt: TGTGCCATCAGTGGTACAGGGGGCGTAGGGGGCTACACCTTC
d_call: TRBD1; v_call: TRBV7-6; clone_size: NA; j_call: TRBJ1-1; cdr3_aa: CASSSQGARTEAFF; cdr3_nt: TGTGCCAGCAGCTCGCAGGGGGCAAGAACTGAAGCTTTCTTT
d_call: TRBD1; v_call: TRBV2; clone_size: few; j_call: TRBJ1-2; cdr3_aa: CASSGQGYGYTF; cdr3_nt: TGTGCCAGCAGCGGACAGGGCTATGGCTACACCTTC
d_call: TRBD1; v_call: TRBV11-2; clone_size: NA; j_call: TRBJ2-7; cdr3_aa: CASSLGPGQSSYEQYF; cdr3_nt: TGTGCCAGCAGCTTAGGACCGGGACAGAGCTCCTACGAGCAGTACTTC
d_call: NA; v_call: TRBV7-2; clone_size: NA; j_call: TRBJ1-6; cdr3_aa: CASSQQDHSPLHF; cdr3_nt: TGTGCCAGCAGTCAACAGGATCATTCACCCCTCCACTTT
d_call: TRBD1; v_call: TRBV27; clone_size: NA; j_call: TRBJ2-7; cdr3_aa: CASTLTGTASSYEQYF; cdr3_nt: TGTGCCAGCACCCTTACCGGGACAGCGAGCTCCTACGAGCAGTACTTC
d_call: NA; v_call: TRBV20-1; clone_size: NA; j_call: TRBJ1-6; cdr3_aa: CSASGEVTGGSPLHF; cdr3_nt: TGCAGTGCCTCGGGGGAAGTCACCGGGGGTTCACCCCTCCACTTT
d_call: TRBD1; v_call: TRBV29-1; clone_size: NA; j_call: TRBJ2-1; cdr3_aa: CSVSGQGVDEQFF; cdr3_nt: TGCAGCGTTTCGGGACAGGGGGTCGATGAGCAGTTCTTC
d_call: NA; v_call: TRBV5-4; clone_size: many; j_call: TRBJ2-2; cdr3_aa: CASRQTGNGELFF; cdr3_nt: TGTGCCAGCAGGCAAACAGGGAACGGGGAGCTGTTTTTT